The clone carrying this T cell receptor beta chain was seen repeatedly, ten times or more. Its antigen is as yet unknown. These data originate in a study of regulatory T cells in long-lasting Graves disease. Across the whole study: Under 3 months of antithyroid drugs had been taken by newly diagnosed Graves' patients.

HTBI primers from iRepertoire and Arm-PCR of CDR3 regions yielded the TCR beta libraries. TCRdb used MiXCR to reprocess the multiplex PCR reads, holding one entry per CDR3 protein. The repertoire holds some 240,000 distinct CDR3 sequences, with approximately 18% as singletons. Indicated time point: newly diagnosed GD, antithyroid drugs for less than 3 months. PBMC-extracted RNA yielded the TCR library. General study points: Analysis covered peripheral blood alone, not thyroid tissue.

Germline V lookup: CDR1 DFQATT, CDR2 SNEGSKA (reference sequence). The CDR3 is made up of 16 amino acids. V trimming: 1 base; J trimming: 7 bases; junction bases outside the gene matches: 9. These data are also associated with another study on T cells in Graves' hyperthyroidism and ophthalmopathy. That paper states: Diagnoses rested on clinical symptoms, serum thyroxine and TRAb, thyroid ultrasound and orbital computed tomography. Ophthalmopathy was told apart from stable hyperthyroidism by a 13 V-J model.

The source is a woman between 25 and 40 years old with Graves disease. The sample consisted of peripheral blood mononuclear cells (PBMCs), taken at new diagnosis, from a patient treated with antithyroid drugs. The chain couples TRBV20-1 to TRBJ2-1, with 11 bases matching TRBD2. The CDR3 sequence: CSARVGTSGRANEQFF. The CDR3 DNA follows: TGCAGTGCTAGAGTAGGAACTAGCGGGAGAGCTAATGAGCAGTTCTTC.